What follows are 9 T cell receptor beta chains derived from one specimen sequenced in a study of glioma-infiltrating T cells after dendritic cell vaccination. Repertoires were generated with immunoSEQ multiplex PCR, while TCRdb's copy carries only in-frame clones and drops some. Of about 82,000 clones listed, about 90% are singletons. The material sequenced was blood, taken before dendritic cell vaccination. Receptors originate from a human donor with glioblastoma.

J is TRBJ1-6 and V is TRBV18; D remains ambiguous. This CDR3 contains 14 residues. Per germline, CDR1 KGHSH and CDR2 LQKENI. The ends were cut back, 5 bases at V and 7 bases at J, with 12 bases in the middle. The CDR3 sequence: CASSNDGGNSPLHF. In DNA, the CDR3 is TGTGCCAGCTCAAACGACGGCGGGAATTCACCCCTCCACTTT. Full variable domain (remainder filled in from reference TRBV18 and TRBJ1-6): NAGVMQNPRHLVRRRGQEARLRCSPMKGHSHVYWYRQLPEEGLKFMVYLQKENIIDESGMPKERFSAEFPKEGPSILRIQQVVRGDSAAYFCASSNDGGNSPLHFGNGTRLTVT.

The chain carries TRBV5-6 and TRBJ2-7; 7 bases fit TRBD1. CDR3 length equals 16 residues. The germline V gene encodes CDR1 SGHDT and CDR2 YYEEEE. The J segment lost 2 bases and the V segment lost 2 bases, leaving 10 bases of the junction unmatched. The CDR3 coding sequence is TGTGCCAGCAGCTTAGGGACAGAGTTCCTTACCTACGAGCAGTACTTC. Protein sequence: CASSLGTEFLTYEQYF.

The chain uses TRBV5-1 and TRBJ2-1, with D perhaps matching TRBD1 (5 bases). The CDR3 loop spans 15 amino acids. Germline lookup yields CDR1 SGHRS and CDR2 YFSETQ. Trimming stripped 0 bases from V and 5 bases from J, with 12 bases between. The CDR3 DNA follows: TGCGCCAGCAGCTTGGAAGGGGCACGGGACAATGAGCAGTTCTTC. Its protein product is CASSLEGARDNEQFF. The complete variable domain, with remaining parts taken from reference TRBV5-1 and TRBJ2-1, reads KAGVTQTPRYLIKTRGQQVTLSCSPISGHRSVSWYQQTPGQGLQFLFEYFSETQRNKGNFPGRFSGRQFSNSRSEMNVSTLELGDSALYLCASSLEGARDNEQFFGPGTRLTVL.

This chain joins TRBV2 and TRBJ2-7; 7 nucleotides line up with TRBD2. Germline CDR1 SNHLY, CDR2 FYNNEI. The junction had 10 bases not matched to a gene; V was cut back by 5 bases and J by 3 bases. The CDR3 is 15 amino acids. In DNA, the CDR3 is TGTGCCAGCAGTCGTTTGGGGGGGACCCACTACGAGCAGTACTTC. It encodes CASSRLGGTHYEQYF. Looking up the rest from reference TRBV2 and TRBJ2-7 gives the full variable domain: EPEVTQTPSHQVTQMGQEVILRCVPISNHLYFYWYRQILGQKVEFLVSFYNNEISEKSEIFDDQFSVERPDGSNFTLKIRSTKLEDSAMYFCASSRLGGTHYEQYFGPGTRLTVT.

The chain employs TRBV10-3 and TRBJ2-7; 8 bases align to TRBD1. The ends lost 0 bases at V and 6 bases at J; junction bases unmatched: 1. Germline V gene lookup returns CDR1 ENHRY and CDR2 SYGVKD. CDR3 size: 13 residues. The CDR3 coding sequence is TGTGCCATCAGTGAGTCGACAGGGGTCGAGCAGTACTTC. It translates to CAISESTGVEQYF.

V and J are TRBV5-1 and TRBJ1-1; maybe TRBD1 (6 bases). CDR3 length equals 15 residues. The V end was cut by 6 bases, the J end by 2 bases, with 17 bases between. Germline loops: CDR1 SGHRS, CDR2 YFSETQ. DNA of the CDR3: TGCGCCAGCACCCCCGGGGGGCCTCTAAACACTGAAGCTTTCTTT. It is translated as CASTPGGPLNTEAFF.

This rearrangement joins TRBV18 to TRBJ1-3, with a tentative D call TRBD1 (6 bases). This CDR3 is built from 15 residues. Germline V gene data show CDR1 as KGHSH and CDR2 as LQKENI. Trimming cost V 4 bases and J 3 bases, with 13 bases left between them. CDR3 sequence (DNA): TGTGCCAGCTCACAACAGGGACTATTTGGAAACACCATATATTTT. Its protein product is CASSQQGLFGNTIYF.

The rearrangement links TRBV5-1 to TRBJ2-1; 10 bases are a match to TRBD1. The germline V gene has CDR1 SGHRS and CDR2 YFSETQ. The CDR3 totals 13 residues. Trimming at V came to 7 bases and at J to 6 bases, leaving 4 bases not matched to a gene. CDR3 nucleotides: TGCGCCAGCCAGGGACAGGGGAGCAATGAGCAGTTCTTC. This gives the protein CASQGQGSNEQFF. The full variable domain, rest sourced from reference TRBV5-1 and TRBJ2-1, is KAGVTQTPRYLIKTRGQQVTLSCSPISGHRSVSWYQQTPGQGLQFLFEYFSETQRNKGNFPGRFSGRQFSNSRSEMNVSTLELGDSALYLCASQGQGSNEQFFGPGTRLTVL.

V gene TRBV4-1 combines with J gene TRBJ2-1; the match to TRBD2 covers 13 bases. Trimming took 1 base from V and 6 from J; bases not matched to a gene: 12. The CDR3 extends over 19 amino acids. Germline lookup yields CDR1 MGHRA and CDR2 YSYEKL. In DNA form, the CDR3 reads TGCGCCAGCAGCCAAGTTAGAACTAGCGGGGGGGCCCTTGTCAATGAGCAGTTCTTC. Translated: CASSQVRTSGGALVNEQFF.